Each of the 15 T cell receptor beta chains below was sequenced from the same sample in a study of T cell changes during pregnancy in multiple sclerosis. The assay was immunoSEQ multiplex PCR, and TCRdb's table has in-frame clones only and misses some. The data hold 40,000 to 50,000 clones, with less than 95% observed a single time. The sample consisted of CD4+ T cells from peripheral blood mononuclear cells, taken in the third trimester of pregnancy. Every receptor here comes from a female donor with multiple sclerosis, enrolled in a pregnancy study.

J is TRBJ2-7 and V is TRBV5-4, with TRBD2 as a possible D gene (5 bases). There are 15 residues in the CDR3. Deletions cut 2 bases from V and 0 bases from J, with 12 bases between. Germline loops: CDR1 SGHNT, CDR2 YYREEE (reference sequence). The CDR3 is CASSFRPEGSYEQYF. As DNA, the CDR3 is TGTGCCAGCAGCTTTAGACCTGAGGGCTCCTACGAGCAGTACTTC.

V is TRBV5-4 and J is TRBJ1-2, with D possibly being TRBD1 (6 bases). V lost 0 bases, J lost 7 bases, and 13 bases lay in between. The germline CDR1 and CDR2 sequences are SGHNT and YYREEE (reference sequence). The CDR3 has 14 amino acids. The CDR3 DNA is TGTGCCAGCAGCTTGGAGAGTCAGGGGTTTGGCTACACCTTC. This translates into CASSLESQGFGYTF.

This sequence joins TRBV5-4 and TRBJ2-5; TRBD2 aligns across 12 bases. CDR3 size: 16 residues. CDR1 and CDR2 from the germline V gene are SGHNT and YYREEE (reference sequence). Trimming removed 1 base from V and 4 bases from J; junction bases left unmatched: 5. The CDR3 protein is CASSLKLAGGGETQYF. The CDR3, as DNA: TGTGCCAGCAGCTTGAAACTAGCGGGAGGAGGAGAGACCCAGTACTTC.

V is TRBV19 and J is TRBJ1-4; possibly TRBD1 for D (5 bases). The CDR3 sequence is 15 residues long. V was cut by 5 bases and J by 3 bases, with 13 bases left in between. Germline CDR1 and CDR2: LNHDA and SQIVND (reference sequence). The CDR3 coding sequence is TGTGCCAGTAGTCCAGGCCAGGGTCCTAATGAAAAACTGTTTTTT. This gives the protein CASSPGQGPNEKLFF.

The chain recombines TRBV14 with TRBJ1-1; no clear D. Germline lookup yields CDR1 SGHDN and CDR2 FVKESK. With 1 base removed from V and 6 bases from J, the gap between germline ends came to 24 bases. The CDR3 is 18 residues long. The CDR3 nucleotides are TGTGCCAGCAGCCAAGTAGGCGGGTCCCTTCGTGTTTTGGCTGAAGCTTTCTTT. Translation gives CASSQVGGSLRVLAEAFF.

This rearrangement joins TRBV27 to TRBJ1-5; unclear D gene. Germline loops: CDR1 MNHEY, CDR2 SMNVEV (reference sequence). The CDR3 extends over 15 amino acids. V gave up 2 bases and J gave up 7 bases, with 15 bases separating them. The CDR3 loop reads CASSLGRGEGQPQHF. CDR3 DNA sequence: TGTGCCAGCAGTTTAGGACGGGGTGAAGGGCAGCCCCAGCATTTT.

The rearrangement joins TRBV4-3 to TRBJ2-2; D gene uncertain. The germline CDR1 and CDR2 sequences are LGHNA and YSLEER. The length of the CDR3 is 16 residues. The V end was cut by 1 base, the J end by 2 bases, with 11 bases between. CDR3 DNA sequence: TGCGCCAGCAGCCAAGGTACTGCGGAAAACACCGGGGAGCTGTTTTTT. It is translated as CASSQGTAENTGELFF.

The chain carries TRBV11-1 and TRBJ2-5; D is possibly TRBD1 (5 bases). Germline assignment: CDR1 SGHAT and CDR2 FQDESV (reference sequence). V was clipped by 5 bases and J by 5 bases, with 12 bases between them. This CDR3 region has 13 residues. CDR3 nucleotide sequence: TGTGCCAGCAGCCCTGACAGTCTGGAGACCCAGTACTTC. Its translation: CASSPDSLETQYF.

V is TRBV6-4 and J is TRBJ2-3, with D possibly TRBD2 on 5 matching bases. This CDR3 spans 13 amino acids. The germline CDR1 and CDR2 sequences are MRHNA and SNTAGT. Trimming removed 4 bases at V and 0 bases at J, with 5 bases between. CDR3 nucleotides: TGTGCCAGCAGTGCTAGCAGCACAGATACGCAGTATTTT. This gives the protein CASSASSTDTQYF.

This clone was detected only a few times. Here the CDR3 DNA reads TGTGCCAGCAACCCTAGCGGGAGCGAGCAGTTCTTC. It encodes CASNPSGSEQFF. The chain joins TRBV28 to TRBJ2-1; 10 bases match TRBD2. CDR1 and CDR2 (germline): MDHEN, SYDVKM. V lost 7 bases to trimming and J lost 10 bases; unmatched junction nucleotides: 4. CDR3 length equals 12 residues.

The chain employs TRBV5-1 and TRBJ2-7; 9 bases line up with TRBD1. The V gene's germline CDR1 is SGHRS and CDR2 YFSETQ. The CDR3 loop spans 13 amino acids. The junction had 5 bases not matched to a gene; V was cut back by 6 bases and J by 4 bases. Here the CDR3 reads CASKKTGGYEQYF. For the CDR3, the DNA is TGCGCCAGCAAAAAGACAGGGGGGTACGAGCAGTACTTC. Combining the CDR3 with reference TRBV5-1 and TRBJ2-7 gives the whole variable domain KAGVTQTPRYLIKTRGQQVTLSCSPISGHRSVSWYQQTPGQGLQFLFEYFSETQRNKGNFPGRFSGRQFSNSRSEMNVSTLELGDSALYLCASKKTGGYEQYFGPGTRLTVT.

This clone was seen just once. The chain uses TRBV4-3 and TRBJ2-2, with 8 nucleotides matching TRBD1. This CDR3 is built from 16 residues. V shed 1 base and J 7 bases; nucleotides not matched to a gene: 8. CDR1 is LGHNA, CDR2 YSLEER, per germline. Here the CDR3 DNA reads TGCGCCAGCAGCCAAGTATTCAGGGGGCTGGTCGGGGAGCTGTTTTTT. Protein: CASSQVFRGLVGELFF.

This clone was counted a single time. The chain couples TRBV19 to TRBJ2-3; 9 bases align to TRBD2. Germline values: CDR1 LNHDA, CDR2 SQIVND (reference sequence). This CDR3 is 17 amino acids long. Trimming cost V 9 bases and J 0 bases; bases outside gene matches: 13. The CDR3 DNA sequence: TGTGCCAGCGCCCAGGGTCTAGCGGGGTCCAGCACAGATACGCAGTATTTT. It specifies CASAQGLAGSSTDTQYF.

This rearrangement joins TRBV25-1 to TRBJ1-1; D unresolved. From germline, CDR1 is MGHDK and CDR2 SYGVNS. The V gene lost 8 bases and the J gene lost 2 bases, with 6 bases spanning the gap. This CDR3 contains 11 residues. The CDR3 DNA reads TGTGCCAGCGTACACAACACTGAAGCTTTCTTT. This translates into CASVHNTEAFF.

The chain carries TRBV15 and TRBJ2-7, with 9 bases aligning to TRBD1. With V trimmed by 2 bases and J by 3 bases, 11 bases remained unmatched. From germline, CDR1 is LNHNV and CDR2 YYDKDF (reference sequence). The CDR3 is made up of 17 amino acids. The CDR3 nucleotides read TGTGCCACCAGCAGACCCGGGACAGGGAGGTCACGCTACGAGCAGTACTTC. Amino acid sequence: CATSRPGTGRSRYEQYF.